The 32 T cell receptor beta chains below were found in one sample sequenced in a study of radiation and T cells in renal cell carcinoma. Sequencing used immunoSEQ multiplex PCR; TCRdb keeps in-frame clones, though not all of them. The sample lists some 150,000 clones; roughly 87% were seen once. The time point is: blood 2 weeks post-SBRT. The treatment is: 15 Gy SBRT to primary tumor, nephrectomy 4 weeks later. Sequenced material: blood, taken from a patient whose treatment included radiotherapy and nephrectomy. The receptors here all came from a woman between 50 and 59 years old with renal cell carcinoma.

The chain uses TRBV9 and TRBJ2-7; possible D gene TRBD1, 5 bases. The CDR3 extends over 14 amino acids. V lost 4 bases and J 3 bases, leaving 14 bases between the germline ends. Germline CDR1 reads SGDLS; CDR2 reads YYNGEE. CDR3 protein: CASSPTPGLYEQYF. For the CDR3, the DNA is TGTGCCAGCAGCCCCACCCCAGGGCTCTACGAGCAGTACTTC. The variable domain in full, completed from reference TRBV9 and TRBJ2-7, reads DSGVTQTPKHLITATGQRVTLRCSPRSGDLSVYWYQQSLDQGLQFLIQYYNGEERAKGNILERFSAQQFPDLHSELNLSSLELGDSALYFCASSPTPGLYEQYFGPGTRLTVT.

The genes are TRBV9 and TRBJ2-1; 8 positions match TRBD2. V lost 0 bases and J lost 9; bases outside the gene matches: 5. This CDR3 region has 14 residues. Germline assignment: CDR1 SGDLS and CDR2 YYNGEE. Here the CDR3 DNA reads TGTGCCAGCAGCGTAGAAATAGCGGGGACTGAGCAGTTCTTC. Translated, it gives CASSVEIAGTEQFF.

The rearrangement uses TRBV11-2 and TRBJ2-7, with D possibly being TRBD2 (5 bases). The V gene lost 3 bases and the J gene lost 5 bases, with 17 bases spanning the gap. The CDR3 contains 15 residues. In germline, CDR1 is SGHAT, CDR2 FQNNGV. The CDR3 protein is CASSFPRTGNHEQYF. The CDR3 DNA follows: TGTGCCAGCAGCTTCCCTCGGACGGGAAACCACGAGCAGTACTTC.

This sequence joins TRBV18 and TRBJ2-5, with unresolved D. Looked up from germline, CDR1 is KGHSH and CDR2 is LQKENI. There are 13 residues in the CDR3. V was cut by 1 base and J by 2 bases, with 5 bases left in between. CDR3 amino acids: CASSPQTQETQYF. For the CDR3, the DNA is TGTGCCAGCTCACCACAGACTCAAGAGACCCAGTACTTC.

The rearrangement links TRBV6-5 to TRBJ1-1, with D uncertain. The V gene lost 0 bases and the J gene lost 4 bases, with 15 bases spanning the gap. CDR1 and CDR2 (germline): MNHEY, SVGAGI. This CDR3 region has 16 residues. CDR3 amino acids: CASSYSGLVVITEAFF. In DNA, the CDR3 is TGTGCCAGCAGTTACTCAGGGTTGGTTGTTATCACTGAAGCTTTCTTT.

The rearrangement uses TRBV27 and TRBJ2-1, with a tentative D call TRBD1 (6 bases). Trimming removed 3 bases from V and 13 bases from J, with 22 bases in between. Per the germline V gene, CDR1 is MNHEY and CDR2 is SMNVEV (reference sequence). The length of the CDR3 is 15 residues. CDR3 sequence (DNA): TGTGCCAGCAGTTTCCAGGCACCGGACAGAGGCTCTCAGTTCTTC. Translation: CASSFQAPDRGSQFF.

In this sample, this clone turned up once. The J gene is TRBJ1-1, the V gene TRBV11-3; D unresolved. This CDR3 has 13 residues. The germline V gene has CDR1 SGHNT and CDR2 YENEEA. V was shortened by 3 bases and J by 2 bases, with 7 bases between the two germline ends. For the CDR3, the DNA is TGTGCCAGCAGCTTTGGACGCAACACTGAAGCTTTCTTT. Its translation is CASSFGRNTEAFF.

V and J are TRBV5-6 and TRBJ1-5; D is possibly TRBD1 (5 bases). The CDR3 is made up of 16 amino acids. V was pared by 2 bases and J by 4 bases, with 16 bases between. CDR1 and CDR2 (germline): SGHDT, YYEEEE. The CDR3 sequence is CASSFSGTDPNQPQHF. CDR3 DNA sequence: TGTGCCAGCAGCTTCTCCGGGACGGACCCTAATCAGCCCCAGCATTTT.

The V gene is TRBV7-3, the J gene TRBJ1-1, with D possibly matching TRBD1 (5 bases). CDR3 length: 14 residues. V gave up 3 bases and J gave up 0 bases, with 8 bases separating them. The V gene's germline CDR1 is SGHTA and CDR2 FQGTGA. In nucleotides, the CDR3 is TGTGCCAGCAGCTTGGGGGGGATGAACACTGAAGCTTTCTTT. This encodes CASSLGGMNTEAFF.

V is TRBV19 and J is TRBJ1-5; D is ambiguous. The CDR3 contains 20 residues. V lost 3 bases and J 7 bases, leaving 31 bases between the germline ends. Germline V gene lookup returns CDR1 LNHDA and CDR2 SQIVND (reference sequence). In DNA, the CDR3 is TGTGCCAGTAGTATTCAAGGCTTCGGCGCTCCTAGATCATCTAACCAGCCCCAGCATTTT. Protein sequence: CASSIQGFGAPRSSNQPQHF.

V is TRBV7-9 and J is TRBJ2-1; a weak D match, TRBD2 (5 bases). The germline V gene has CDR1 SEHNR and CDR2 FQNEAQ (reference sequence). Trimming pared 7 bases from V and 5 bases from J, leaving 21 bases between. The CDR3 contains 16 residues. The CDR3 DNA sequence: TGTGCCAGCACCGAGCCCGGAGAGGGTTGGGACAATGAGCAGTTCTTC. Encoded protein: CASTEPGEGWDNEQFF.

V gene TRBV19 combines with J gene TRBJ1-1; D call uncertain. The CDR3 runs 13 residues. The V and J ends lost 7 bases and 1 base respectively, with 10 bases between them. Germline CDR1 reads LNHDA; CDR2 reads SQIVND (reference sequence). The CDR3 reads CASTPEGNTEAFF. The CDR3 coding sequence is TGTGCCAGTACACCAGAGGGGAACACTGAAGCTTTCTTT.

The gene calls are TRBV9 and TRBJ2-7; TRBD1 agrees at 11 bases. V trimming: 3 bases; J trimming: 0 bases; junction bases outside the gene matches: 2. The length of the CDR3 is 15 residues. CDR1 SGDLS and CDR2 YYNGEE come from the germline V gene. The CDR3: CASSGTGGASYEQYF. For the CDR3, the DNA is TGTGCCAGCAGCGGGACAGGGGGCGCCTCCTACGAGCAGTACTTC. Full variable domain (remainder filled in from reference TRBV9 and TRBJ2-7): DSGVTQTPKHLITATGQRVTLRCSPRSGDLSVYWYQQSLDQGLQFLIQYYNGEERAKGNILERFSAQQFPDLHSELNLSSLELGDSALYFCASSGTGGASYEQYFGPGTRLTVT.

The chain couples TRBV2 to TRBJ1-2; D call uncertain. Trimming removed 3 bases at V and 2 bases at J, with 13 bases between. From germline, CDR1 is SNHLY and CDR2 FYNNEI. This CDR3 region has 15 residues. CDR3 amino acids: CASSDGDGVNYGYTF. The DNA of the CDR3 is TGTGCCAGCAGTGACGGCGACGGAGTAAACTATGGCTACACCTTC.

The chain joins TRBV18 to TRBJ2-7; D is perhaps TRBD1 (6 bases). The CDR3 loop spans 13 amino acids. The germline V and J ends were trimmed by 2 bases and 6 bases, with 11 bases remaining between them. In germline, CDR1 is KGHSH, CDR2 LQKENI. CDR3 amino acids: CASSPAQGFEQYF. The CDR3 nucleotides are TGTGCCAGCTCACCAGCACAGGGATTCGAGCAGTACTTC.

This clone was seen only a few times. The chain couples TRBV6-5 to TRBJ1-2, with a possible D match to TRBD1 (6 bases). CDR3 length equals 16 residues. V shed 2 bases and J shed 4 bases, with 17 bases lying between them. Looked up from germline, CDR1 is MNHEY and CDR2 is SVGAGI. In DNA, the CDR3 is TGTGCCAGCAGTTACCGTACGACGGGGACAATCTATGGCTACACCTTC. This sequence encodes CASSYRTTGTIYGYTF.

This chain connects TRBV19 to TRBJ1-1, with a possible D match to TRBD1 (5 bases). Germline CDR1 is LNHDA and CDR2 is SQIVND (reference sequence). V gave up 7 bases and J gave up 6 bases, with 12 bases separating them. CDR3 size: 12 residues. CDR3 DNA: TGTGCCAGTACCGGGGGGAGGTCTGAAGCTTTCTTT. Its protein is CASTGGRSEAFF.

This clone has only one observation. The V call is TRBV9, the J call TRBJ2-2; D assignment may be TRBD1 or TRBD2 (6 bases each). The germline V gene encodes CDR1 SGDLS and CDR2 YYNGEE. The V end was cut by 0 bases, the J end by 1 base, with 10 bases between. The CDR3 is 16 residues long. Here the CDR3 reads CASSVGGAGNTGELFF. The CDR3 nucleotides read TGTGCCAGCAGCGTAGGGGGGGCGGGGAACACCGGGGAGCTGTTTTTT. The full variable domain, with the rest looked up from reference TRBV9 and TRBJ2-2, is DSGVTQTPKHLITATGQRVTLRCSPRSGDLSVYWYQQSLDQGLQFLIQYYNGEERAKGNILERFSAQQFPDLHSELNLSSLELGDSALYFCASSVGGAGNTGELFFGEGSRLTVL.

This sequence joins TRBV11-3 and TRBJ2-3, with 9 bases aligning to TRBD2. The CDR3 extends over 15 amino acids. Germline CDR1 reads SGHNT; CDR2 reads YENEEA. The V and J ends lost 6 bases and 4 bases, in that order; junction bases with no gene match: 8. The CDR3 DNA is TGTGCCAGCAGTATGAAGCGGGGGGTTCCAGATACGCAGTATTTT. This codes for CASSMKRGVPDTQYF.

The chain combines TRBV6-1 with TRBJ2-2, with 8 bases matching TRBD1. The germline V gene encodes CDR1 MNHNS and CDR2 SASEGT. This CDR3 contains 13 residues. Trimming cost V 4 bases and J 9 bases; bases outside gene matches: 4. The CDR3 loop reads CASSGQGSWELFF. CDR3 bases: TGTGCCAGCAGTGGACAGGGGTCGTGGGAGCTGTTTTTT.

The chain carries TRBV5-6 and TRBJ1-5, with no clear D. There are 14 residues in the CDR3. Trimming cost V 0 bases and J 7 bases, with 11 bases left between them. The germline CDR1 and CDR2 sequences are SGHDT and YYEEEE. This CDR3 reads CASSLADGLQPQHF. CDR3 bases: TGTGCCAGCAGCTTGGCGGACGGATTACAGCCCCAGCATTTT.

The chain is built from TRBV6-6 and TRBJ1-2; no firm D call. Germline V gene sequence: CDR1 MNHNY, CDR2 SVGAGI (reference sequence). Trimming took off 7 bases at V and 5 bases at J, with 17 bases between the two ends. This CDR3 spans 14 amino acids. This CDR3 reads CASTMEGVRYGYTF. For the CDR3, the DNA is TGTGCCAGCACCATGGAGGGTGTGAGGTATGGCTACACCTTC.

The V gene is TRBV7-2, the J gene TRBJ2-5, with a tentative D call TRBD1 (5 bases). The CDR3 contains 13 residues. Germline V gene data show CDR1 as SGHTA and CDR2 as FQGNSA. V was cut by 1 base and J by 9 bases, with 12 bases left in between. In nucleotides, the CDR3 is TGTGCCAGCAGCTTAGGACAGTATGGGGCCCAGTACTTC. This gives the protein CASSLGQYGAQYF.

There are a few counts of this clone. The V gene is TRBV25-1, the J gene TRBJ1-2; D perhaps matches TRBD1 (6 bases). Trimming took off 8 bases at V and 3 bases at J, with 13 bases between the two ends. The CDR3 has 13 residues. CDR1 MGHDK and CDR2 SYGVNS come from the germline V gene. The CDR3 region has the DNA TGTGCCAGCTCAAAACAGGGCGACTATGGCTACACCTTC. Its translation is CASSKQGDYGYTF.

This chain uses TRBV6-6 with TRBJ1-2, with D hard to call. V dropped 8 bases and J dropped 0 bases, with 10 bases sitting between them. CDR1 is MNHNY, CDR2 SVGAGI, per germline (reference sequence). This CDR3 is 13 amino acids long. This CDR3 is CASLDRTNYGYTF. The CDR3 bases are TGTGCCAGCTTGGACCGAACTAACTATGGCTACACCTTC.

CDR3 sequence reads: CASGRPGQASYEQYF. The CDR3 region has the DNA TGTGCCAGCGGTAGACCGGGACAGGCCTCCTACGAGCAGTACTTC. The chain recombines TRBV11-2 with TRBJ2-7; 8 bases fit TRBD1. Trimming removed 8 bases from V and 0 bases from J; junction bases left unmatched: 9. Germline CDR1 and CDR2: SGHAT and FQNNGV. The CDR3 runs to 15 residues.

The chain combines TRBV7-2 with TRBJ1-1; D uncertain. V was clipped by 1 base and J by 1 base, with 4 bases between them. This CDR3 is built from 13 residues. From germline, CDR1 is SGHTA and CDR2 FQGNSA. The CDR3 protein is CASSLGRNTEAFF. The CDR3 nucleotides are TGTGCCAGCAGCTTAGGAAGGAACACTGAAGCTTTCTTT.

CDR3 loop: CASSIGSLRDTQYF. CDR3 coding DNA: TGTGCCAGTAGTATAGGGTCCCTCAGGGATACGCAGTATTTT. V usage is TRBV19 and J usage is TRBJ2-3; D gene ambiguous. From germline, CDR1 is LNHDA and CDR2 SQIVND (reference sequence). V was clipped by 1 base and J by 6 bases, with 11 bases between them. The length of the CDR3 is 14 residues.

The chain joins TRBV5-4 to TRBJ2-7; 9 bases fit TRBD1. Germline CDR1 is SGHNT and CDR2 is YYREEE (reference sequence). The CDR3 totals 14 residues. V dropped 1 base and J dropped 4; count of bases not matched to a gene: 3. The CDR3 protein is CASSLKQGAYEQYF. CDR3 nucleotide sequence: TGTGCCAGCAGCTTGAAACAGGGGGCGTACGAGCAGTACTTC.

This clone appeared once. V is TRBV6-5 and J is TRBJ1-1; TRBD1 matches at 8 bases. The trim removed 7 bases at V and 5 bases at J, leaving 6 bases unmatched. Germline CDR1 MNHEY, CDR2 SVGAGI. The CDR3 contains 13 residues. The chain's CDR3 is CASNLRGRTEAFF. DNA for the CDR3: TGTGCCAGCAATCTCAGGGGGCGGACTGAAGCTTTCTTT.

The chain is built from TRBV4-1 and TRBJ1-4; 8 nucleotides agree with TRBD1. Trimming took 3 bases from V and 6 from J; bases not matched to a gene: 9. Per germline, CDR1 MGHRA and CDR2 YSYEKL. The CDR3 runs to 16 residues. The CDR3 sequence is CASSQKFETGDEKLFF. In DNA, the CDR3 is TGCGCCAGCAGCCAGAAATTCGAGACAGGGGATGAAAAACTGTTTTTT.

The gene calls are TRBV5-1 and TRBJ1-2, with 9 bases matching TRBD1. The J segment lost 8 bases and the V segment lost 0 bases, leaving 8 bases of the junction unmatched. CDR1 and CDR2 (germline): SGHRS, YFSETQ. This CDR3 contains 15 residues. DNA for the CDR3: TGCGCCAGCAGCTTGGTGCCCGGGACAGGGCGCGGCTACACCTTC. Translating it yields CASSLVPGTGRGYTF. Supplemented by reference TRBV5-1 and TRBJ1-2, the full variable domain reads KAGVTQTPRYLIKTRGQQVTLSCSPISGHRSVSWYQQTPGQGLQFLFEYFSETQRNKGNFPGRFSGRQFSNSRSEMNVSTLELGDSALYLCASSLVPGTGRGYTFGSGTRLTVV.